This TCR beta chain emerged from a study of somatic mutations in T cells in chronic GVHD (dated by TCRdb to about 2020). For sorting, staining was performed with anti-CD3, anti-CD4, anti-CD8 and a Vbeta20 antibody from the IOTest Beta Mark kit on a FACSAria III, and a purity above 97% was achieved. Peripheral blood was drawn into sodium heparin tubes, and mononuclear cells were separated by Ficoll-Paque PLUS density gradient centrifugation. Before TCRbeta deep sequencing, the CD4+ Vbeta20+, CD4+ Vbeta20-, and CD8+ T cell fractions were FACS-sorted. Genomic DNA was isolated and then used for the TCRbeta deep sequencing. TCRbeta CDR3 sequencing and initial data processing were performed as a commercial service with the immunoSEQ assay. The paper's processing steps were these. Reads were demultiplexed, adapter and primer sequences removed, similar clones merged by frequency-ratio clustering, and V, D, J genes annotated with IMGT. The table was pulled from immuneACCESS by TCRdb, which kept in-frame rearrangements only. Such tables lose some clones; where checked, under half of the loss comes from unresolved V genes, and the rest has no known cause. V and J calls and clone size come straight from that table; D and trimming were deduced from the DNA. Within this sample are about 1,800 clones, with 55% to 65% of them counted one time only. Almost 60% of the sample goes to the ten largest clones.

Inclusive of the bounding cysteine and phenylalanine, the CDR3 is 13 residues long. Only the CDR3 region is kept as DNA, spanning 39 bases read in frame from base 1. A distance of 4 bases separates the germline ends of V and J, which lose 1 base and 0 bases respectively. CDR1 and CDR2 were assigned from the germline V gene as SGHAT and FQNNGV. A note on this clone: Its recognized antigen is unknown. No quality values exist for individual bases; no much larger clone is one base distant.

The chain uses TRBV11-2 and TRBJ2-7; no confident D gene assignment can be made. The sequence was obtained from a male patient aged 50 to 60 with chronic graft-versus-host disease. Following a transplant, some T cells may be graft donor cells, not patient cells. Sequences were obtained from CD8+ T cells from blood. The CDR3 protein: CASSLGSSYEQYF. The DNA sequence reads TGTGCCAGCAGCTTAGGGAGCTCCTACGAGCAGTACTTC.